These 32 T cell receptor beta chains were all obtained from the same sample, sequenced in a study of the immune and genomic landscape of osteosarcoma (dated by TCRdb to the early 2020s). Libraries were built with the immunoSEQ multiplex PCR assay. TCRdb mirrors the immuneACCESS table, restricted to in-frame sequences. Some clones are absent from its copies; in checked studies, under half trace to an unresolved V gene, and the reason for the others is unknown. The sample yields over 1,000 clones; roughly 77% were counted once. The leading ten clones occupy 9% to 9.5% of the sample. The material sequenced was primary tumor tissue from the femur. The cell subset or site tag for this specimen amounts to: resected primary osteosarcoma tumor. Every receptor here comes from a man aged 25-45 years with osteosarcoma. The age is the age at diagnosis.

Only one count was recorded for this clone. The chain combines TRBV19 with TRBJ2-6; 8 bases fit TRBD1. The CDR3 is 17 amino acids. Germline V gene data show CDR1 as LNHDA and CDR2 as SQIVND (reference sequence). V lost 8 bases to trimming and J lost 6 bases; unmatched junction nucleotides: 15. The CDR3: CASGQTGGLSLANVLTF. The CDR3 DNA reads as TGTGCCAGTGGCCAAACAGGGGGGCTCTCTCTGGCCAACGTCCTGACTTTC.

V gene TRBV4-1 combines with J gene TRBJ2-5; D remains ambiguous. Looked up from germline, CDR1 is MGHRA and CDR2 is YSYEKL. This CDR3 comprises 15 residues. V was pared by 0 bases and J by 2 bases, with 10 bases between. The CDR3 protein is CASSQEGSRQETQYF. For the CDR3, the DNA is TGCGCCAGCAGCCAAGAAGGCAGCCGACAAGAGACCCAGTACTTC.

The CDR3 DNA reads as TGTGCCAGCAGGGGTACTGACAGGGTAAGGGGTCAGCCCCAGCATTTT. Protein product: CASRGTDRVRGQPQHF. V and J are TRBV2 and TRBJ1-5; 7 nucleotides align to TRBD1. There are 16 residues in the CDR3. The ends lost 6 bases at V and 6 bases at J; junction bases unmatched: 14. Germline V gene data show CDR1 as SNHLY and CDR2 as FYNNEI. Drawing the rest from reference TRBV2 and TRBJ1-5, the complete variable domain is EPEVTQTPSHQVTQMGQEVILRCVPISNHLYFYWYRQILGQKVEFLVSFYNNEISEKSEIFDDQFSVERPDGSNFTLKIRSTKLEDSAMYFCASRGTDRVRGQPQHFGDGTRLSIL.

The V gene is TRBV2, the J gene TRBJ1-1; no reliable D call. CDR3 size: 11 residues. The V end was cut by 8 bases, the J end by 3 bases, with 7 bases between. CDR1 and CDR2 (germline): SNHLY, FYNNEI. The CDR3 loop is CASGLYTEAFF. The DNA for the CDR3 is TGTGCCAGCGGGTTATACACTGAAGCTTTCTTT.

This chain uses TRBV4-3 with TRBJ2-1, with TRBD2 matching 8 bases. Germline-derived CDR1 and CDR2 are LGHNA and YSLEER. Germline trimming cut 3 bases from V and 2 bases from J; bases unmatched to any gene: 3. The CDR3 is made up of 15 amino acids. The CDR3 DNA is TGCGCCAGCAGCCAGGGACTAGACGCCTACAATGAGCAGTTCTTC. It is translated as CASSQGLDAYNEQFF.

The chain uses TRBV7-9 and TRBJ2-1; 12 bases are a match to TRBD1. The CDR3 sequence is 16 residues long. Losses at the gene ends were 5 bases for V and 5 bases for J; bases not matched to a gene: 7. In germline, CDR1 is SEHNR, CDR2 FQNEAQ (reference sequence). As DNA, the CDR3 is TGTGCCAGCAGCCCAGGGACAGGGGGCGCCCACAATGAGCAGTTCTTC. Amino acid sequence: CASSPGTGGAHNEQFF. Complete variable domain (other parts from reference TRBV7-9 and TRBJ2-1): DTGVSQNPRHKITKRGQNVTFRCDPISEHNRLYWYRQTLGQGPEFLTYFQNEAQLEKSRLLSDRFSAERPKGSFSTLEIQRTEQGDSAMYLCASSPGTGGAHNEQFFGPGTRLTVL.

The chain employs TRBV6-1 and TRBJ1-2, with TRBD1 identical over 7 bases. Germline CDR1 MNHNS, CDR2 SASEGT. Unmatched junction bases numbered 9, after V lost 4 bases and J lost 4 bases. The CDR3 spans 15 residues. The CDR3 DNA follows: TGTGCCAGCAGTGCCCGGACAGGTAACACCTATGGCTACACCTTC. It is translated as CASSARTGNTYGYTF.

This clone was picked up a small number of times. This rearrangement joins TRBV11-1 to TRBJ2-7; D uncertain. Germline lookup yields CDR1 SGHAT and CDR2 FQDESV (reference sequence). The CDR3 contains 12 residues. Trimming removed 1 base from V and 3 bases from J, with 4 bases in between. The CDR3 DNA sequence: TGTGCCAGCAGCTTAGGGGACTACGAGCAGTACTTC. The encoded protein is CASSLGDYEQYF.

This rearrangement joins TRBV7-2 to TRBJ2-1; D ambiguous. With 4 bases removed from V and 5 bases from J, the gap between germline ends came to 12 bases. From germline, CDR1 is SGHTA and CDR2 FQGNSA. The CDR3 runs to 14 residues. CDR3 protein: CASSSHLINNEQFF. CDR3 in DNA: TGTGCCAGCAGCTCCCACCTTATCAACAATGAGCAGTTCTTC.

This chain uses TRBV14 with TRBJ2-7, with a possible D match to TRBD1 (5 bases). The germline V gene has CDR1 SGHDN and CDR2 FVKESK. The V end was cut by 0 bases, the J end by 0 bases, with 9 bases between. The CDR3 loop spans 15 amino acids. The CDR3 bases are TGTGCCAGCAGCCAAGAGTGGCAGGGCTCCTACGAGCAGTACTTC. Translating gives CASSQEWQGSYEQYF.

CDR3 sequence: CASSASGLLKETQYF. CDR3 sequence (DNA): TGTGCCAGCAGCGCTTCGGGGCTCCTTAAAGAGACCCAGTACTTC. The genes are TRBV9 and TRBJ2-5; the D gene could be TRBD1 or TRBD2 (5 bases each). Trimming removed 3 bases from V and 3 bases from J, with 15 bases in between. CDR1 is SGDLS, CDR2 YYNGEE, per germline. The CDR3 has 15 residues.

The CDR3 DNA reads as TGTGCCAGCAGTTTATCGAGTCAGGGTAGCAATCAGCCCCAGCATTTT. Translation gives CASSLSSQGSNQPQHF. This chain links TRBV27 with TRBJ1-5, with D possibly matching TRBD1 (5 bases). Germline CDR1 MNHEY, CDR2 SMNVEV (reference sequence). Trimming cost V 0 bases and J 0 bases, with 9 bases left between them. This CDR3 spans 16 amino acids.

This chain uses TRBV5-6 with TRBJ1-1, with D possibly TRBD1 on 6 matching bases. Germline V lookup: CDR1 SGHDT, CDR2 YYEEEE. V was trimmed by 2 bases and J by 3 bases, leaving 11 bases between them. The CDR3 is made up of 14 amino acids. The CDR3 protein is CASSLVSGDTEAFF. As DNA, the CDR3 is TGTGCCAGCAGCTTAGTCTCAGGGGACACTGAAGCTTTCTTT.

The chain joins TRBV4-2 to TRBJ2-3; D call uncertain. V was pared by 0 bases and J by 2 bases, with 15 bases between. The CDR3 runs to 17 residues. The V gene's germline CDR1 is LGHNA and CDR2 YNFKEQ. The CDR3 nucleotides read TGTGCCAGCAGCCAAGAACGCTGGGCCGAGCCCACAGATACGCAGTATTTT. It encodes CASSQERWAEPTDTQYF.

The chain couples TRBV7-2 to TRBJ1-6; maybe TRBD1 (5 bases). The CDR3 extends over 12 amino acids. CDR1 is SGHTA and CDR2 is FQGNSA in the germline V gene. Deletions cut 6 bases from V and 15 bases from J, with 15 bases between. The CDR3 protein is CASSPSAGLLHF. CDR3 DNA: TGTGCCAGCAGTCCCTCGGCAGGGCTCCTCCACTTT.

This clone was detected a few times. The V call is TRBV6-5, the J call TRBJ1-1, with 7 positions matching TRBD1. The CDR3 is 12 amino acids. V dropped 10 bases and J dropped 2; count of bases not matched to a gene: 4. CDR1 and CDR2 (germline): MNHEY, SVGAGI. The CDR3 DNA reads TGTGCCACGTACAGGGGAAACACTGAAGCTTTCTTT. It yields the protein CATYRGNTEAFF.

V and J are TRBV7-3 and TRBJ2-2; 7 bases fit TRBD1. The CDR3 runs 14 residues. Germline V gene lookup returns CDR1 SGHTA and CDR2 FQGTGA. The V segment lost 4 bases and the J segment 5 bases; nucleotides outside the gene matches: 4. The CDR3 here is CASSSATGTGELFF. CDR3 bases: TGTGCCAGCAGCTCCGCGACAGGGACCGGGGAGCTGTTTTTT.

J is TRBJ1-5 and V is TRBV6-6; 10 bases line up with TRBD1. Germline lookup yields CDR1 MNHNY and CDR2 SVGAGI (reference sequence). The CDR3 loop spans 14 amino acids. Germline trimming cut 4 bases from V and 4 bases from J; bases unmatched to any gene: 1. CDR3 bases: TGTGCCAGCAGTTGGGGACAGGGGAATCAGCCCCAGCATTTT. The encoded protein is CASSWGQGNQPQHF.

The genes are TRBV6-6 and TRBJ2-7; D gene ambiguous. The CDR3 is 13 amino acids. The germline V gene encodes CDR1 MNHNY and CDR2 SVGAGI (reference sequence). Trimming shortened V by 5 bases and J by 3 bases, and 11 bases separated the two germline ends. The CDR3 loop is CASSQQQYYEQYV. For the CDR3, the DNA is TGTGCCAGCAGTCAACAACAATACTACGAGCAGTACGTC.

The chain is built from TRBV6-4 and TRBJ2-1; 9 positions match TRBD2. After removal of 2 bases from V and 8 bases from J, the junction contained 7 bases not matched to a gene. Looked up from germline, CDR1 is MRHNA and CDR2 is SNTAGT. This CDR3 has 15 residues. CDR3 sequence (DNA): TGTGCCAGCAGTGACACTAGCGGGCGGTCAGATGAGCAGTTCTTC. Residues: CASSDTSGRSDEQFF.

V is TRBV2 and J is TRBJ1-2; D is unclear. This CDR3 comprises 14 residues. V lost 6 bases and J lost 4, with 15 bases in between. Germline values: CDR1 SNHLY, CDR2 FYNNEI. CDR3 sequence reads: CASSPAELGYGYTF. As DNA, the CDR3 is TGTGCCAGCAGCCCGGCTGAATTGGGCTATGGCTACACCTTC.

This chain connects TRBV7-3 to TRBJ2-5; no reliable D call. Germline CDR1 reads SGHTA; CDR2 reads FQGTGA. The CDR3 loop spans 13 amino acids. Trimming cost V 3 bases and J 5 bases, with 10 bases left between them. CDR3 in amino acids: CASSFGPGETQYF. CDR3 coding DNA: TGTGCCAGCAGCTTCGGACCCGGCGAGACCCAGTACTTC.

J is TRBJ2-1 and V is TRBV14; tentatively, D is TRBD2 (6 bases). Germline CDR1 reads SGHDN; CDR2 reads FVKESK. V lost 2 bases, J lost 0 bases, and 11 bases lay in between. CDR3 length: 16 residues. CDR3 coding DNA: TGTGCCAGCAGCCAATCCCTGGGAGGCTCCTACAATGAGCAGTTCTTC. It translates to CASSQSLGGSYNEQFF.

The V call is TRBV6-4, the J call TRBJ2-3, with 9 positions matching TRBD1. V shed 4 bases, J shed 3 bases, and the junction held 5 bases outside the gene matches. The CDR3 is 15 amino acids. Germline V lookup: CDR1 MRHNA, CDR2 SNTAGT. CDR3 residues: CASSAKQGATDTQYF. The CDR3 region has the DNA TGTGCCAGCAGTGCCAAACAGGGGGCGACAGATACGCAGTATTTT.

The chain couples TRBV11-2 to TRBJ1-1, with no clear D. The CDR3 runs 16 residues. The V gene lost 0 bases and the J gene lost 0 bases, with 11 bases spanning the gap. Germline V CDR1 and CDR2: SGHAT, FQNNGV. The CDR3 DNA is TGTGCCAGCAGCTTAGAATTTGGACGTATGAACACTGAAGCTTTCTTT. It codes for CASSLEFGRMNTEAFF.

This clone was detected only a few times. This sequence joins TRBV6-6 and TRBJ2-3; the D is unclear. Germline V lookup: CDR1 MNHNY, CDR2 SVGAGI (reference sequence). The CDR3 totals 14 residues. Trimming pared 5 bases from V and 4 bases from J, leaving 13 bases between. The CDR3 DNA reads TGTGCCAGCAGTACCCTCCCGGTGGCAGATACGCAGTATTTT. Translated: CASSTLPVADTQYF.

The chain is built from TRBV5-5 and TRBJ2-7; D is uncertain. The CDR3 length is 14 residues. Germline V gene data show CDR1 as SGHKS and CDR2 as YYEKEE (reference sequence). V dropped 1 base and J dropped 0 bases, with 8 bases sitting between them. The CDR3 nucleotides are TGTGCCAGCAGCTTGCACGCCGGCTCCTACGAGCAGTACGTC. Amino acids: CASSLHAGSYEQYV.

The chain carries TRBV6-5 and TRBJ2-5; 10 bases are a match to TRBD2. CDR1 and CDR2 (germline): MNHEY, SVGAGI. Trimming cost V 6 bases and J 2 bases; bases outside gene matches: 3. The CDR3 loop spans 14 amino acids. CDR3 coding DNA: TGTGCCAGCAGAGCGGGGGGGATACAAGAGACCCAGTACTTC. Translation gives CASRAGGIQETQYF.

CDR3: CASSTSPADTQYF. The CDR3, as DNA: TGTGCCAGTAGTACCTCTCCGGCAGATACGCAGTATTTT. This rearrangement joins TRBV19 to TRBJ2-3, with unresolved D. The ends were cut back, 4 bases at V and 4 bases at J, with 9 bases in the middle. Germline-derived CDR1 and CDR2 are LNHDA and SQIVND (reference sequence). This CDR3 contains 13 residues.

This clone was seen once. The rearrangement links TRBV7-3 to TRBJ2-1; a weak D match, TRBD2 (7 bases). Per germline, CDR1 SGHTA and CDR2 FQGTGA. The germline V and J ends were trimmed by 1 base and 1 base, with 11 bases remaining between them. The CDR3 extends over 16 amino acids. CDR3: CASSLSAGASYNEQFF. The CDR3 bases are TGTGCCAGCAGCTTAAGCGCGGGGGCATCCTACAATGAGCAGTTCTTC.

CDR3 residues: CAISDGLASETQYF. The DNA for the CDR3 is TGTGCCATCAGTGACGGACTAGCATCGGAGACCCAGTACTTC. This chain connects TRBV10-3 to TRBJ2-5; 8 bases map to TRBD2. Germline values: CDR1 ENHRY, CDR2 SYGVKD. The CDR3 loop spans 14 amino acids. V was pared by 3 bases and J by 5 bases, with 5 bases of the junction left unmatched.

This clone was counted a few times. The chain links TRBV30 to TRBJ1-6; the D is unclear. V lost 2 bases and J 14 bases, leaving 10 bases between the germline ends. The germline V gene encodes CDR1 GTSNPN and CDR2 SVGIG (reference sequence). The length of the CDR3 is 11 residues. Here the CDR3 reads CAWSPGGTLHF. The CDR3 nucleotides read TGTGCCTGGAGTCCGGGCGGAACCCTCCACTTT.